These T cell receptor beta chains were read from a single sample in a study of T cell responses to AZD1222 COVID-19 vaccine. The table came from immunoSEQ multiplex PCR; TCRdb's copy has only in-frame clones and leaves some out. Among 120,000 or so clones listed, around nine tenths were seen once. The material was peripheral blood, obtained on day 0 of AZD1222 vaccination. Receptor source: an adult in good health. The CDR3 runs from the conserved cysteine through the conserved F or W. Fields, in order: J gene, V gene, clone size, D gene, CDR3 protein, CDR3 DNA. The D gene is left open where the match is weak. Clone size is shown for a subset of rows, as once, few, many or a class of expanded clone.

TRBJ2-5	TRBV18	.	.	CASSPGLEGETQYF	TGTGCCAGCTCACCAGGGCTAGAGGGAGAGACCCAGTACTTC
TRBJ1-2	TRBV7-3	.	TRBD1	CASSPTGQPLNYGYTF	TGTGCCAGCAGCCCGACGGGACAGCCACTAAACTATGGCTACACCTTC
TRBJ1-4	TRBV30	.	.	CAWSVTGNEKLFF	TGTGCCTGGAGTGTAACGGGTAATGAAAAACTGTTTTTT
TRBJ1-1	TRBV11-2	.	.	CASSLVMGMNTEAFF	TGTGCCAGCAGCTTGGTCATGGGGATGAACACTGAAGCTTTCTTT
TRBJ1-2	TRBV6-5	.	.	CASSYGGGDGYTF	TGTGCCAGCAGTTACGGAGGGGGTGACGGCTACACCTTC
TRBJ2-3	TRBV27	.	.	CASRFLGQNTDTQYF	TGTGCCAGCAGGTTCTTGGGACAAAACACAGATACGCAGTATTTT
TRBJ2-2	TRBV7-9	.	TRBD1	CASSSLGQGQGGELFF	TGTGCCAGCAGCTCCTTAGGACAGGGACAAGGCGGGGAGCTGTTTTTT
TRBJ2-1	TRBV5-1	.	.	CASSQIGQYNEQFF	TGCGCCAGCAGCCAAATAGGACAGTACAATGAGCAGTTCTTC
TRBJ1-2	TRBV7-9	.	.	CASSSGTGYTF	TGTGCCAGCAGCTCGGGAACTGGCTACACCTTC
TRBJ1-1	TRBV11-1	.	.	CASSLLGGLDTEAFF	TGTGCCAGCAGCTTATTGGGGGGCTTGGACACTGAAGCTTTCTTT
TRBJ2-5	TRBV4-1	.	TRBD2	CASSSLAGGFQETQYF	TGCGCCAGCAGCTCCCTAGCGGGGGGATTTCAAGAGACCCAGTACTTC
TRBJ1-1	TRBV18	.	TRBD1	CASSPSQTGVTEAFF	TGTGCCAGCTCACCATCTCAGACAGGGGTCACTGAAGCTTTCTTT
TRBJ1-1	TRBV27	.	.	CASSLSRRGNTEAFF	TGTGCCAGCAGTTTATCTAGGCGGGGGAACACTGAAGCTTTCTTT
TRBJ2-5	TRBV3-1/TRBV3-2	.	.	CASSQAETQYF	TGTGCCAGCAGCCAAGCAGAGACCCAGTACTTC
TRBJ1-1	TRBV9	once	.	CASSPTPGGVAFF	TGTGCCAGCAGCCCCACCCCGGGGGGCGTAGCTTTCTTT
TRBJ2-5	TRBV7-6	.	.	CASSLEGNQGTQYF	TGTGCCAGCAGCTTAGAAGGGAACCAGGGGACCCAGTACTTC
TRBJ1-4	TRBV2	.	.	CASSEDKGEKLFF	TGTGCCAGCAGTGAGGACAAAGGTGAAAAACTGTTTTTT
TRBJ1-2	TRBV27	.	TRBD1	CASSLKTGGPNYGYTF	TGTGCCAGCAGTTTGAAGACAGGGGGCCCTAACTATGGCTACACCTTC
TRBJ1-5	TRBV7-8	.	.	CASSLGPTGHSNQPQHF	TGTGCCAGCAGCTTAGGGCCTACAGGGCATAGCAATCAGCCCCAGCATTTT
TRBJ1-2	TRBV7-9	.	.	CASSLGGEANYGYTF	TGTGCCAGCAGCTTAGGGGGAGAAGCTAACTATGGCTACACCTTC
TRBJ1-6	TRBV2	.	TRBD1	CASSRGPGQGNSPLHF	TGTGCCAGCAGCCGTGGACCGGGACAGGGCAATTCACCCCTCCACTTT
TRBJ1-5	TRBV6-5	.	.	CATGLGGSSNQPQHF	TGTGCCACCGGCCTCGGGGGGTCTAGCAATCAGCCCCAGCATTTT
TRBJ1-6	TRBV18	.	TRBD1	CASSPTGQGADYNSPLHF	TGTGCCAGCTCACCAACGGGACAGGGGGCTGACTATAATTCACCCCTCCACTTT
TRBJ1-1	TRBV19	.	TRBD1	CASTPSDRGTEAFF	TGTGCCAGTACCCCCTCGGACAGGGGCACTGAAGCTTTCTTT
TRBJ1-2	TRBV21-1	once	.	CASSKAGGMHGYTF	TGTGCCAGCAGCAAAGCCGGGGGTATGCATGGCTACACCTTC
TRBJ1-1	TRBV7-2	.	TRBD1	CASSYGTGLNTEAFF	TGTGCCAGCAGCTATGGGACAGGGCTGAACACTGAAGCTTTCTTT
TRBJ1-3	TRBV19	.	.	CASTPQGVSGNTIYF	TGTGCCAGTACCCCACAAGGCGTCTCTGGAAACACCATATATTTT
TRBJ1-1	TRBV4-1	once	TRBD1	CASLPGGLVYTEAFF	TGCGCCAGTCTTCCAGGGGGCCTAGTGTACACTGAAGCTTTCTTT
TRBJ1-6	TRBV5-4	.	.	CASSSDLTARENSPLHF	TGTGCCAGCAGCTCAGACCTGACAGCCAGAGAAAATTCACCCCTCCACTTT
TRBJ1-1	TRBV30	.	.	CAWSRNTEAFF	TGTGCCTGGAGTAGGAACACTGAAGCTTTCTTT
TRBJ1-2	TRBV7-8	.	.	CASSPRQNYGYTF	TGTGCCAGCAGCCCCAGGCAAAACTATGGCTACACCTTC
TRBJ1-5	TRBV12-3/TRBV12-4	.	.	CASSFVADQPQHF	TGTGCCAGCAGTTTTGTGGCAGATCAGCCCCAGCATTTT
TRBJ1-6	TRBV19	.	.	CATNQGPSSYNSPLHF	TGTGCCACCAATCAGGGGCCGAGCTCCTATAATTCACCCCTCCACTTT
TRBJ1-2	TRBV7-2	.	.	CASSEDATNYGYTF	TGTGCCAGCAGCGAAGACGCTACTAACTATGGCTACACCTTC
TRBJ2-7	TRBV2	.	TRBD2	CASNPLAGGPYEQYF	TGTGCCAGCAACCCACTAGCGGGGGGTCCGTACGAGCAGTACTTC
TRBJ1-1	TRBV6-5	.	.	CASSYSKVTVSAFF	TGTGCCAGCAGTTACTCGAAAGTTACAGTTTCAGCTTTCTTT
TRBJ2-1	TRBV6-2/TRBV6-3	.	.	CASSYLFGEQFF	TGTGCCAGCAGTTACCTATTTGGTGAGCAGTTCTTC
TRBJ2-3	TRBV6-2/TRBV6-3	.	TRBD2	CASSYPTSGILDTQYF	TGTGCCAGCAGTTACCCCACTAGCGGGATATTAGATACGCAGTATTTT
TRBJ1-2	TRBV7-2	.	.	CASSSTQVGGSTF	TGTGCCAGCAGCTCCACCCAGGTGGGAGGTAGTACCTTC
TRBJ1-2	TRBV9	.	TRBD1	CASSVKTGTGEGYTF	TGTGCCAGCAGCGTAAAAACCGGGACAGGGGAAGGCTACACCTTC
TRBJ1-2	TRBV7-3	.	.	CASSLTSTSNYGYTF	TGTGCCAGCAGCTTAACGTCCACCTCTAACTATGGCTACACCTTC
TRBJ2-5	TRBV21-1	.	.	CASSQPYSADRAQKETQYF	TGTGCCAGCAGCCAACCATACTCCGCCGACAGGGCTCAAAAAGAGACCCAGTACTTC
TRBJ1-2	TRBV5-1	.	.	CASSSTDGRITGYTF	TGCGCCAGCAGCTCGACGGACGGCAGAATAACGGGCTACACCTTC
TRBJ2-7	TRBV7-9	.	TRBD2	CASSDGGGDSYEQYF	TGTGCCAGCAGCGACGGCGGGGGAGACTCCTACGAGCAGTACTTC